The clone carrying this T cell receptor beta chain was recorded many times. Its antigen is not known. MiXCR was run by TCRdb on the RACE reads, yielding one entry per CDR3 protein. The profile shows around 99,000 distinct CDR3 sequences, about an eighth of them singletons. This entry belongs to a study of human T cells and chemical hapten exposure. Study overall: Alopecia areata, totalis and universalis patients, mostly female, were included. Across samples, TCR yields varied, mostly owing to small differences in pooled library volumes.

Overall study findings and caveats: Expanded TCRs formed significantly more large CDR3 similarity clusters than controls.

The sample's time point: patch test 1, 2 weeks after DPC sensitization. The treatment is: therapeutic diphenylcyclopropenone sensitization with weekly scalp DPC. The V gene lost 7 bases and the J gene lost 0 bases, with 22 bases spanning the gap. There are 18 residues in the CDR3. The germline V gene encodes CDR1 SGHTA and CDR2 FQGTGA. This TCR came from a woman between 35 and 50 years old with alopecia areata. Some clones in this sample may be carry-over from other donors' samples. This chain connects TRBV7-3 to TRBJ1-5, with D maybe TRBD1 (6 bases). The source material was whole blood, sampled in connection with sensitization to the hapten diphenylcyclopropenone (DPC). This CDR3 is CASTAPRDIQYSNQPQHF. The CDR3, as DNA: TGTGCCAGCACAGCCCCCCGGGACATACAATATAGCAATCAGCCCCAGCATTTT. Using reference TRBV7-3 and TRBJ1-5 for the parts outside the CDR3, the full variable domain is GAGVSQTPSNKVTEKGKYVELRCDPISGHTALYWYRQSLGQGPEFLIYFQGTGAADDSGLPNDRFFAVRPEGSVSTLKIQRTERGDSAVYLCASTAPRDIQYSNQPQHFGDGTRLSIL.